This entry lists 29 T cell receptor beta chains sequenced from one sample in a study of T cell changes during pregnancy in multiple sclerosis. Profiling relied on immunoSEQ multiplex PCR, and the TCRdb table lists in-frame clones only, not all of them. The data hold about 46,000 clones, with around 90% observed a single time. The source was CD8+ T cells from peripheral blood mononuclear cells, collected in the second trimester of pregnancy. The receptors were gathered from a female donor with multiple sclerosis, enrolled in a pregnancy study.

V gene TRBV2 combines with J gene TRBJ2-7, with D possibly TRBD2 on 5 matching bases. The length of the CDR3 is 16 residues. Looked up from germline, CDR1 is SNHLY and CDR2 is FYNNEI. V lost 1 base and J lost 0, with 13 bases in between. In nucleotides, the CDR3 is TGTGCCAGCAGTGAAGGGACTGGGTTAAGCTCCTACGAGCAGTACTTC. Amino acids: CASSEGTGLSSYEQYF.

This clone was seen just once. The CDR3 region is CASSARTSAGDEQYF. DNA of the CDR3: TGTGCCAGCAGCGCCCGGACCAGCGCGGGGGACGAGCAGTACTTC. The chain combines TRBV13 with TRBJ2-7; 7 bases align to TRBD2. CDR1 PRHDT and CDR2 FYEKMQ come from the germline V gene (reference sequence). The CDR3 is made up of 15 amino acids. J lost 5 bases, V lost 5 bases, and 12 bases had no gene match.

J is TRBJ2-7 and V is TRBV15; 9 nucleotides line up with TRBD1. CDR1 LNHNV and CDR2 YYDKDF come from the germline V gene (reference sequence). The CDR3 length is 14 residues. The trim removed 1 base at V and 6 bases at J, leaving 4 bases unmatched. The CDR3 sequence is CATSRAGQGREQYF. For the CDR3, the DNA is TGTGCCACCAGCAGAGCGGGACAGGGCCGCGAGCAGTACTTC.

The rearrangement uses TRBV27 and TRBJ1-1, with D maybe TRBD1 (5 bases). V was pared by 4 bases and J by 4 bases, with 7 bases between. The CDR3 contains 12 residues. Looked up from germline, CDR1 is MNHEY and CDR2 is SMNVEV (reference sequence). The CDR3 DNA follows: TGTGCCAGCAGTTACGGGGGCACTGAAGCTTTCTTT. This codes for CASSYGGTEAFF.

V is TRBV7-9 and J is TRBJ1-5, with 7 bases aligning to TRBD1. Per the germline V gene, CDR1 is SEHNR and CDR2 is FQNEAQ (reference sequence). Trimming removed 8 bases from V and 6 bases from J; junction bases left unmatched: 4. The CDR3 runs to 12 residues. This CDR3 reads CASEGAGQPQHF. The CDR3 DNA is TGTGCCAGCGAGGGGGCGGGTCAGCCCCAGCATTTT.

In regard to this clone: The junction departs from the called germline gene at one end, perhaps through a read error. The rearrangement links TRBV7-7 to TRBJ2-7, with D maybe TRBD2 (5 bases). The CDR3 length is 13 residues. Germline lookup yields CDR1 SSHAT and CDR2 FNYEAQ (reference sequence). In DNA, the CDR3 is TGTGCTAGCAGCTTAACTCGGGGCTACGAGCAGTACTTC. This encodes CASSLTRGYEQYF.

The V and J genes are TRBV7-9 and TRBJ1-1; D may be TRBD1 (6 bases). Germline CDR1 is SEHNR and CDR2 is FQNEAQ (reference sequence). This CDR3 has 13 amino acids. V dropped 3 bases and J dropped 8 bases, with 13 bases sitting between them. CDR3 in amino acids: CASSFTPGVEAFF. The CDR3 DNA reads TGTGCCAGCAGCTTCACACCAGGGGTGGAAGCTTTCTTT.

V usage is TRBV27 and J usage is TRBJ2-7, with a possible D match to TRBD1 (5 bases). Trimming pared 4 bases from V and 0 bases from J, leaving 7 bases between. CDR3 length equals 13 residues. The V gene's germline CDR1 is MNHEY and CDR2 SMNVEV (reference sequence). CDR3 nucleotide sequence: TGTGCCAGCAGTTGGGGCACCTCCTACGAGCAGTACTTC. Encoded protein: CASSWGTSYEQYF.

The V and J genes are TRBV5-1 and TRBJ2-7; D is perhaps TRBD1 (5 bases). CDR1 is SGHRS, CDR2 YFSETQ, per germline. Trimming pared 3 bases from V and 1 base from J, leaving 8 bases between. The CDR3 is made up of 13 amino acids. The CDR3, as DNA: TGCGCCAGCAGCTCAGGGCTTTCCTACGAGCAGTACTTC. Its protein product is CASSSGLSYEQYF.

The rearrangement links TRBV2 to TRBJ1-1; D is perhaps TRBD1 (6 bases). Trimming took off 6 bases at V and 4 bases at J, with 12 bases between the two ends. This CDR3 contains 13 residues. CDR1 and CDR2 from the germline V gene are SNHLY and FYNNEI. CDR3 coding DNA: TGTGCCAGCAGGCCGGGACAAACCACTGAAGCTTTCTTT. This encodes CASRPGQTTEAFF.

This chain uses TRBV9 with TRBJ2-5; no clear D. This CDR3 is built from 14 residues. From germline, CDR1 is SGDLS and CDR2 YYNGEE. Trimming stripped 0 bases from V and 2 bases from J, with 8 bases between. CDR3 protein: CASSVDLDQETQYF. The CDR3 DNA reads TGTGCCAGCAGCGTAGACCTAGATCAAGAGACCCAGTACTTC. Filled out from reference TRBV9 and TRBJ2-5, the complete variable domain reads DSGVTQTPKHLITATGQRVTLRCSPRSGDLSVYWYQQSLDQGLQFLIQYYNGEERAKGNILERFSAQQFPDLHSELNLSSLELGDSALYFCASSVDLDQETQYFGPGTRLLVL.

This clone was observed a handful of times. This chain uses TRBV7-6 with TRBJ1-2; 7 bases are a match to TRBD1. CDR3 length: 14 amino acids. Per germline, CDR1 SGHVS and CDR2 FNYEAQ. The J segment lost 8 bases and the V segment lost 1 base, leaving 7 bases of the junction unmatched. For the CDR3, the DNA is TGTGCCAGCAGCTTAGGACAGGGAGGTGAGGGCTACACCTTC. The encoded protein is CASSLGQGGEGYTF.

V and J are TRBV27 and TRBJ2-3; 10 bases map to TRBD2. J was trimmed by 7 bases and V by 6 bases; bases with no gene match: 13. Germline V lookup: CDR1 MNHEY, CDR2 SMNVEV (reference sequence). The CDR3 is 16 amino acids. The CDR3 is CASSQGSGGVLNTQYF. For the CDR3, the DNA is TGTGCCAGCAGCCAGGGAAGCGGGGGGGTATTAAATACGCAGTATTTT.

This clone was seen a few times. This sequence joins TRBV2 and TRBJ1-4; no clear D gene. Germline V gives CDR1 SNHLY, CDR2 FYNNEI. Trimming shortened V by 8 bases and J by 14 bases, and 12 bases separated the two germline ends. CDR3 length: 10 residues. CDR3 sequence (DNA): TGTGCCAGCCGTGGACTGAATCTGTTTTTT. This translates into CASRGLNLFF.

The CDR3 region is CASSTGQGLHEQYF. The CDR3 nucleotides read TGTGCCAGCAGCACCGGACAGGGTCTGCACGAGCAGTACTTC. The rearrangement links TRBV7-8 to TRBJ2-5, with 8 bases matching TRBD1. With the DNA end fitting TRBJ2-7 better, the J assignment may be wrong. The germline CDR1 and CDR2 sequences are SGHVS and FQNEAQ. The CDR3 has 14 residues.

The chain employs TRBV27 and TRBJ1-6, with 7 bases aligning to TRBD1. From germline, CDR1 is MNHEY and CDR2 SMNVEV (reference sequence). CDR3 length: 14 amino acids. The V and J ends lost 8 bases and 5 bases, in that order; junction bases with no gene match: 6. The CDR3 DNA reads TGTGCCAGCCGCCCGGGACAGAATAATTCACCCCTCCACTTT. Residues: CASRPGQNNSPLHF.

The chain carries TRBV4-3 and TRBJ2-3; 7 nucleotides agree with TRBD2. The CDR3 runs to 15 residues. The V and J ends lost 1 base and 1 base, in that order; junction bases with no gene match: 2. The V gene's germline CDR1 is LGHNA and CDR2 YSLEER. The CDR3 DNA sequence: TGCGCCAGCAGCCAAGTGGGGGGGGGCACAGATACGCAGTATTTT. Translation: CASSQVGGGTDTQYF.

This clone was found once. The chain carries TRBV19 and TRBJ2-2; 13 bases are shared with TRBD2. The CDR3 is 15 residues long. V lost 7 bases to trimming and J lost 6 bases; unmatched junction nucleotides: 5. Germline CDR1 LNHDA, CDR2 SQIVND (reference sequence). The CDR3 sequence is CASIVTSGGSGELFF. In DNA form, the CDR3 reads TGTGCCAGTATCGTGACTAGCGGGGGGTCCGGGGAGCTGTTTTTT.

The V call is TRBV6-6, the J call TRBJ2-6, with D possibly TRBD2 on 5 matching bases. V lost 2 bases, J lost 2 bases, and 10 bases lay in between. The germline gives CDR1 MNHNY, CDR2 SVGAGI (reference sequence). The CDR3 sequence is 16 residues long. CDR3 region: CASSYDFGAGANVLTF. The CDR3 nucleotides read TGTGCCAGCAGTTACGACTTCGGGGCTGGGGCCAACGTCCTGACTTTC.

This clone was seen only once. The chain employs TRBV9 and TRBJ1-6; 9 bases are shared with TRBD1. After removal of 3 bases from V and 6 bases from J, the junction contained 13 bases not matched to a gene. CDR3 length: 18 amino acids. Germline V gene data show CDR1 as SGDLS and CDR2 as YYNGEE. CDR3 nucleotide sequence: TGTGCCAGCAGCGCTGGGACAGGGTTCGGCCTCTCTAATTCACCCCTCCACTTT. It encodes CASSAGTGFGLSNSPLHF.

This rearrangement joins TRBV4-3 to TRBJ2-3; 9 bases agree with TRBD2. The CDR3 totals 17 residues. After removal of 1 base from V and 5 bases from J, the junction contained 10 bases not matched to a gene. The germline CDR1 and CDR2 sequences are LGHNA and YSLEER. DNA of the CDR3: TGCGCCAGCAGCCAAGTCTGGCGGGGGGGTAGGGGAGATACGCAGTATTTT. Its protein is CASSQVWRGGRGDTQYF.

The chain combines TRBV14 with TRBJ1-2, with D unresolved. Deletions cut 1 base from V and 8 bases from J, with 11 bases between. Germline V gene lookup returns CDR1 SGHDN and CDR2 FVKESK. The CDR3 length is 13 residues. The CDR3 reads CASSQVEGRGYTF. The CDR3 DNA follows: TGTGCCAGCAGCCAAGTAGAGGGTCGCGGCTACACCTTC.

The chain combines TRBV5-6 with TRBJ2-1; 7 bases are shared with TRBD1. The CDR3 is 15 amino acids. Trimming removed 1 base from V and 5 bases from J; junction bases left unmatched: 6. The germline V gene has CDR1 SGHDT and CDR2 YYEEEE. The CDR3 DNA reads TGTGCCAGCAGCTTGACGGGACAGTTTCACAATGAGCAGTTCTTC. It yields the protein CASSLTGQFHNEQFF.

The J gene is TRBJ2-7, the V gene TRBV27; D not certain. V gave up 3 bases and J gave up 3 bases, with 9 bases separating them. This CDR3 is built from 13 residues. Germline CDR1 is MNHEY and CDR2 is SMNVEV (reference sequence). The CDR3 protein is CASSFGASYEQYF. In DNA, the CDR3 is TGTGCCAGCAGTTTTGGTGCGAGCTACGAGCAGTACTTC.

The chain links TRBV12-5 to TRBJ2-7, with TRBD2 matching 7 bases. This CDR3 contains 15 residues. With V trimmed by 3 bases and J by 2 bases, 7 bases remained unmatched. Germline CDR1 and CDR2: LGHNT and FRNRAP. The CDR3 reads CASGFGLGEPYEQYF. CDR3 bases: TGTGCTAGTGGTTTTGGACTAGGGGAACCCTACGAGCAGTACTTC.

The gene calls are TRBV5-1 and TRBJ2-7; TRBD1 is a possible D gene (6 bases). Germline V CDR1 and CDR2: SGHRS, YFSETQ. The CDR3 loop spans 14 amino acids. V lost 4 bases to trimming and J lost 5 bases, with 16 bases between them. This CDR3 reads CASSGSGTPDEQYF. For the CDR3, the DNA is TGCGCCAGCAGCGGATCCGGGACACCAGACGAGCAGTACTTC.

The chain links TRBV7-9 to TRBJ1-2; 8 bases map to TRBD1. Germline CDR1 SEHNR, CDR2 FQNEAQ (reference sequence). With 1 base clipped from V and 6 bases from J, the junction kept 7 bases outside the gene matches. CDR3 length: 15 amino acids. This chain's CDR3 is CASSLGTGQENGYTF. DNA for the CDR3: TGTGCCAGCAGCTTAGGGACAGGGCAGGAAAATGGCTACACCTTC.

The gene calls are TRBV4-2 and TRBJ2-1; 9 bases match TRBD1. CDR1 is LGHNA and CDR2 is YNFKEQ in the germline V gene. V lost 1 base, J lost 8 bases, and 12 bases stayed unmatched. The CDR3 is 17 amino acids. The DNA of the CDR3 is TGTGCCAGCAGCCAAGCGATTTCCGGGACAGGGTTCTATGAGCAGTTCTTC. Protein: CASSQAISGTGFYEQFF.

In this sample, this clone turned up once. The chain links TRBV7-9 to TRBJ2-7; 7 bases align to TRBD1. The CDR3 loop spans 13 amino acids. V lost 6 bases and J lost 4; bases outside the gene matches: 6. CDR1 is SEHNR and CDR2 is FQNEAQ in the germline V gene (reference sequence). CDR3 nucleotide sequence: TGTGCCAGCAGAAGGGGACAGACGTACGAGCAGTACTTC. Its protein product is CASRRGQTYEQYF.